A selection of T cell receptor beta chains follows, all from one sample in a study of T cells in Graves' hyperthyroidism and ophthalmopathy. TCRdb itself ran the multiplex PCR reads through MiXCR, one entry per CDR3 protein. The sample yields 650,000 to 700,000 distinct CDR3 sequences, 17% seen once. The material sequenced was blood. The source is a man aged 50 to 60 with Graves' hyperthyroidism. CDR3s include the opening cysteine and the closing phenylalanine or tryptophan. A D gene is named only where the DNA matches it firmly. Size is stated for part of the rows, as once, few or many counts, or as a class when the clone is expanded.

cdr3_length clone_size j_call d_call v_call cdr3_nt cdr3_aa
13 - TRBJ2-2 - TRBV7-6 TGTGCCAGCAGCTTTCAGACCCCCGGGGAGCTGTTTTTT CASSFQTPGELFF
14 many TRBJ2-7 - TRBV27 TGTGCCAGCAGTTTCGATTCTAGGAATTACGAGCAGTACTTC CASSFDSRNYEQYF
13 many TRBJ2-1 TRBD1 TRBV11-2 TGTGCCAGCAGCGCGGACAGGGTCAATGAGCAGTTCTTC CASSADRVNEQFF
15 few TRBJ2-1 TRBD2 TRBV19 TGTGCCAGTAGTATATTAAGCGGGAGGGTGGATGAGCAGTTCTTC CASSILSGRVDEQFF
16 - TRBJ2-2 TRBD2 TRBV3-1 TGTGCCAGCAGCCCGGGACTAGCGGGGGCCACCGGGGAGCTGTTTTTT CASSPGLAGATGELFF
14 - TRBJ1-1 TRBD1 TRBV28 TGTGCCAGCAACACAGGGGCATCCATCCCGGGAGCTTTCTTT CASNTGASIPGAFF
16 few TRBJ2-1 TRBD2 TRBV7-9 TGTGCCAGCAGCCCAACTAGCGGGCGCTTCTACAATGAGCAGTTCTTC CASSPTSGRFYNEQFF
16 many TRBJ2-7 TRBD1 TRBV12-3/TRBV12-4 TGTGCCAGCAGGGAGAAGACAGGGCGAAACTCCTACGAGCAGTACTTC CASREKTGRNSYEQYF
14 many TRBJ1-1 - TRBV12-3/TRBV12-4 TGTGCCAGCAGTGCCGGGGCAGGGAACACTGAAGCTTTCTTT CASSAGAGNTEAFF
14 many TRBJ2-3 - TRBV27 TGTGCCAGCAGTCCAAACCCCCCTGGAAATACGCAGTATTTT CASSPNPPGNTQYF
15 - TRBJ2-2 TRBD2 TRBV5-1 TGCGCCAGCAGCGGTAGCGGGAGAGGGACCGGGGAGCTGTTTTTT CASSGSGRGTGELFF
15 many TRBJ2-1 TRBD2 TRBV20-1 TGCAGTGCTCCGGGACTAGCCGTCTCCTACAATGAGCAGTTCTTC CSAPGLAVSYNEQFF
16 few TRBJ2-1 - TRBV3-1 TGTGCCAGCAGCCAAGATCTGTCAGGGTACCACAATGAGCAGTTCTTC CASSQDLSGYHNEQFF
16 - TRBJ2-2 TRBD1 TRBV7-9 TGTGCCAGCAGCGAACCCGGGACAGTGAACACCGGGGAGCTGTTTTTT CASSEPGTVNTGELFF
15 few TRBJ2-1 TRBD2 TRBV6-2/TRBV6-3 TGTGCCAGCAGTTACGGACTAGCGGGGAATAATGAGCAGTTCTTC CASSYGLAGNNEQFF
14 few TRBJ1-2 TRBD1 TRBV5-1 TGCGCCAGCAGGGAGGGGGCGAAGTTCTATGGCTACACCTTC CASREGAKFYGYTF
16 few TRBJ2-1 TRBD1 TRBV19 TGTGCCAGTAGTTCCATGACAGGGGCAACCCCCAATGAGCAGTTCTTC CASSSMTGATPNEQFF
17 many TRBJ2-1 TRBD2 TRBV12-3/TRBV12-4 TGTGCCAGCAGTTTAGCGGTGAGCGGGAGTTTATTTGATGAGCAGTTCTTC CASSLAVSGSLFDEQFF
13 - TRBJ1-6 - TRBV27 TGTGCCAGCAGTTTAGGGGATTATTCACCCCTCCACTTT CASSLGDYSPLHF
16 few TRBJ2-2 - TRBV30 TGTGCCTGGAGTGTCGGGGCGGGACAAAACACCGGGGAGCTGTTTTTT CAWSVGAGQNTGELFF
23 - TRBJ2-1 - TRBV24-1 TGTGCCACCAGCCCGACCGGGACAGTTGACGGGAGGGCCTTGACGGCGTCCCACAATGAGCAGTTCTTC CATSPTGTVDGRALTASHNEQFF
14 many TRBJ2-1 TRBD1 TRBV29-1 TGCAGCGCGAGGGACAGGGGCTCCTACAATGAGCAGTTCTTC CSARDRGSYNEQFF
15 many TRBJ2-7 TRBD2 TRBV28 TGTGCCAGCAGTTTACTAGCGGGATCCACCTACGAGCAGTACTTC CASSLLAGSTYEQYF
14 - TRBJ2-4 - TRBV5-4 TGTGCCAGCACAGCGGACCTAGCCAAAAACATTCAGTACTTC CASTADLAKNIQYF
14 - TRBJ1-1 - TRBV28 TGTGCCAGCGTCCGAGCTACAGGGACCACTGAAGCTTTCTTT CASVRATGTTEAFF
15 many TRBJ2-3 TRBD2 TRBV30 TGTGCCTGGAGTGCTAGCGGGAGGTTGGCAGATACGCAGTATTTT CAWSASGRLADTQYF
16 few TRBJ2-3 TRBD1 TRBV5-1 TGCGCCAGCAGCTTGTGGGGGCAGGGACAGGCAGATACGCAGTATTTT CASSLWGQGQADTQYF
15 - TRBJ1-1 - TRBV28 TGTGCCAGCAGTACCGACAGGCCCATGAACACTGAAGCTTTCTTT CASSTDRPMNTEAFF
14 many TRBJ2-7 - TRBV9 TGTGCCAGCAGCCAGGACGCTTATATATACGAGCAGTACTTC CASSQDAYIYEQYF
16 - TRBJ2-3 TRBD2 TRBV19 TGTGCCAGTAGTAAAGGACTAGCGGGACCCACAGATACGCAGTATTTT CASSKGLAGPTDTQYF
14 many TRBJ2-1 - TRBV6-1 TGTGCCAGCAGTTTAGACAGGGAGGTCAATGAGCAGTTCTTC CASSLDREVNEQFF
14 many TRBJ2-5 - TRBV7-9 TGTGCCAGCAGCGTTCAGGGAACCGGGGAGACCCAGTACTTC CASSVQGTGETQYF
14 many TRBJ2-7 - TRBV7-2 TGTGCCAGCAGCTGGCGGGACTCCCAGTACGAGCAGTACTTC CASSWRDSQYEQYF
12 - TRBJ2-7 - TRBV6-5 TGTGCCAGCAGTTACGACCCGGAGGGGCAGTACTTC CASSYDPEGQYF
14 - TRBJ1-1 - TRBV7-9 TGTGCCAGCAGCTTAATCGGGACAATTCAGAAAGCTTTCTTT CASSLIGTIQKAFF
15 once TRBJ2-3 TRBD2 TRBV28 TGTGCCAGCAGTGGTCTAGCGGCTGTCACAGATACGCAGTATTTT CASSGLAAVTDTQYF
17 many TRBJ2-2 - TRBV2 TGTGCCAGCAGTGAAGCGGAGATACTAGGGAACACCGGGGAGCTGTTTTTT CASSEAEILGNTGELFF
16 many TRBJ1-1 - TRBV28 TGTGCCAGCAGTTTATATGGCAGGGAGTTGAACACTGAAGCTTTCTTT CASSLYGRELNTEAFF
13 - TRBJ1-1 - TRBV28 TGTGCCAGCAGTTTTAGGATTTCCACTGAAGCTTTCTTT CASSFRISTEAFF
14 few TRBJ2-2 - TRBV14 TGTGCCAGCAGCCGGATTGGGATCACCGGGGAGCTGTTTTTT CASSRIGITGELFF